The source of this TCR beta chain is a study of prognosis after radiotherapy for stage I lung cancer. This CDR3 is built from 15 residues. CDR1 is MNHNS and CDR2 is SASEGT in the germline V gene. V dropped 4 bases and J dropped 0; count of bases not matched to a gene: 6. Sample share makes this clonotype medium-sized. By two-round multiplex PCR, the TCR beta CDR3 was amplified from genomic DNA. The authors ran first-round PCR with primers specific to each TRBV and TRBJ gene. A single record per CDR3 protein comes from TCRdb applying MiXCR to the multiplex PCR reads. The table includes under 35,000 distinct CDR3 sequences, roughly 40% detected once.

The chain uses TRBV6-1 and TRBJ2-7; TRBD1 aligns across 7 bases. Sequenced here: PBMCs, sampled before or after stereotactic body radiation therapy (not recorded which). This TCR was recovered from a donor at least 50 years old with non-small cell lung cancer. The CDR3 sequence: CASSVEGASSYEQYF. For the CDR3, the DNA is TGTGCCAGCAGTGTTGAGGGGGCGAGCTCCTACGAGCAGTACTTC.